These 27 T cell receptor beta chains were all obtained from the same sample, sequenced in a study of T-cell reconstitution after alpha-beta-depleted transplantation in children. Preparation of the TCRbeta library involved a method that used unique molecular identifiers. TCRdb re-analysed the PCR reads in MiXCR, keeping a single row per CDR3 protein. The sample lists about 360,000 distinct CDR3 sequences; 13% were seen once. Specimen: PBMCs, collected from the stem cell graft. The receptors stem from a human donor who donated a stem cell graft to a child with Fanconi anemia.

The chain couples TRBV18 to TRBJ2-7, with 10 bases fitting TRBD2. The CDR3 totals 15 residues. J gave up 7 bases and V 2 bases, and 8 bases lay outside the gene matches. Germline assignment: CDR1 KGHSH and CDR2 LQKENI. In DNA form, the CDR3 reads TGTGCCAGCTCACCAACCGGGACTAGCGCGAGTGAGCAGTACTTC. As protein: CASSPTGTSASEQYF.

The table lists this clonotype with a few counts. The chain combines TRBV6-5 with TRBJ1-1; D is ambiguous. Germline assignment: CDR1 MNHEY and CDR2 SVGAGI. The CDR3 contains 10 residues. V was cut by 2 bases and J by 11 bases, with 6 bases left in between. CDR3 coding DNA: TGTGCCAGCAGTTACCCGAGGGCTTTCTTT. Translation gives CASSYPRAFF.

The rearrangement links TRBV5-1 to TRBJ2-7; no reliable D call. CDR1 is SGHRS, CDR2 YFSETQ, per germline. Trimming took 4 bases from V and 7 from J, leaving 18 bases between them. The CDR3 loop spans 14 amino acids. The CDR3 DNA follows: TGCGCCAGCAGCGGGCCGGGCTATCCTTCAGAGCAGTACTTC. The encoded protein is CASSGPGYPSEQYF.

This clonotype has a handful of counts. The chain recombines TRBV6-5 with TRBJ2-5; 10 bases match TRBD1. This CDR3 contains 15 residues. After removal of 2 bases from V and 7 bases from J, the junction contained 7 bases not matched to a gene. From germline, CDR1 is MNHEY and CDR2 SVGAGI. In nucleotides, the CDR3 is TGTGCCAGCAGTTACGCCGGGACAGGGGTTGGGACCCAGTACTTC. It translates to CASSYAGTGVGTQYF.

This clonotype was detected a few times. The chain links TRBV3-1 to TRBJ1-2; D is undetermined. The CDR3 covers 13 residues. The germline V gene encodes CDR1 LGHDT and CDR2 YNNKEL (reference sequence). Trimming left V 4 bases short and J 4 bases short, with 10 bases between. The DNA of the CDR3 is TGTGCCAGCAGCCTTCTGAGGAGCTATGGCTACACCTTC. Encoded protein: CASSLLRSYGYTF.

In the case of this clonotype: The final CDR3 position lacks the conserved phenylalanine or tryptophan, pointing to a likely read error. This chain connects TRBV12-3 or TRBV12-4 to TRBJ1-2, with 8 positions matching TRBD1. V lost 1 base, J lost 3 bases, and 1 base stayed unmatched. The CDR3 consists of 14 residues. DNA of the CDR3: TGTGCCAGCAGTTTAGGGACAGGGCACTATGGCTACACCTAC. Translated: CASSLGTGHYGYTY.

This clonotype turned up a few times. The V gene is TRBV7-2, the J gene TRBJ2-7; 10 positions match TRBD2. This CDR3 is 15 amino acids long. Germline V gene sequence: CDR1 SGHTA, CDR2 FQGNSA. V lost 1 base to trimming and J lost 3 bases; unmatched junction nucleotides: 3. CDR3 sequence (DNA): TGTGCCAGCAGCTTAGGAGCGGGGGGGTACTACGAGCAGTACTTC. This sequence encodes CASSLGAGGYYEQYF.

The chain couples TRBV12-3 or TRBV12-4 to TRBJ1-5; 9 nucleotides agree with TRBD1. The CDR3 extends over 13 amino acids. V lost 5 bases to trimming and J lost 7 bases; unmatched junction nucleotides: 3. The CDR3, as DNA: TGTGCCAGCAGTGGGACAGGGAGCCAGCCCCAGCATTTT. Its protein is CASSGTGSQPQHF.

The V and J genes are TRBV18 and TRBJ2-5, with D unresolved. Looked up from germline, CDR1 is KGHSH and CDR2 is LQKENI. Trimming took off 1 base at V and 1 base at J, with 10 bases between the two ends. The CDR3 is 15 amino acids. The CDR3 nucleotides read TGTGCCAGCTCACCACGGAATACGTTCCAAGAGACCCAGTACTTC. It codes for CASSPRNTFQETQYF.

The rearrangement uses TRBV15 and TRBJ2-1; D is possibly TRBD2 (5 bases). Trimming removed 4 bases at V and 5 bases at J, with 15 bases between. This CDR3 is built from 15 residues. CDR1 LNHNV and CDR2 YYDKDF come from the germline V gene (reference sequence). The CDR3 DNA reads TGTGCCACCAGCATAAAGGCTAGCTACGACAATGAGCAGTTCTTC. This sequence encodes CATSIKASYDNEQFF.

This clonotype was found many times. The V call is TRBV12-3 or TRBV12-4, the J call TRBJ2-7; the D is unclear. The V end lost 5 bases, the J end lost 5 bases, and 22 bases lay between the germline ends. The CDR3 extends over 16 amino acids. The CDR3 spells CASSPTPVSPTHEQYF. CDR3 nucleotides: TGTGCCAGCAGTCCCACCCCGGTCAGTCCGACCCACGAGCAGTACTTC.

V gene TRBV6-5 combines with J gene TRBJ2-2; D is perhaps TRBD1 (7 bases). Trimming took off 2 bases at V and 5 bases at J, with 12 bases between the two ends. Germline CDR1 MNHEY, CDR2 SVGAGI. This CDR3 is 15 amino acids long. Here the CDR3 DNA reads TGTGCCAGCAGTTACAGCAGGGGGGCGACCGGGGAGCTGTTTTTT. Protein product: CASSYSRGATGELFF.

The rearrangement uses TRBV20-1 and TRBJ2-7; D is perhaps TRBD1 (5 bases). Trimming shortened V by 5 bases and J by 7 bases, and 15 bases separated the two germline ends. Germline V gene sequence: CDR1 DFQATT, CDR2 SNEGSKA (reference sequence). The CDR3 runs 12 residues. The chain's CDR3 is CSAGQGEREQYF. The CDR3 DNA reads as TGCAGTGCTGGGCAGGGCGAGAGGGAGCAGTACTTC.

CDR3 sequence: CASSPLGTDEQYF. Here the CDR3 DNA reads TGTGCCAGCTCACCACTCGGGACCGACGAGCAGTACTTC. The chain couples TRBV18 to TRBJ2-7; D tentatively reads TRBD1 or TRBD2 (5 bases each). The CDR3 has 13 residues. The V and J ends lost 1 base and 5 bases respectively, with 9 bases between them. Looked up from germline, CDR1 is KGHSH and CDR2 is LQKENI.

This clonotype was detected only a few times. The rearrangement uses TRBV7-2 and TRBJ2-2; no firm D call. V was cut by 1 base and J by 6 bases, with 9 bases left in between. Per germline, CDR1 SGHTA and CDR2 FQGNSA. The CDR3 runs 14 residues. CDR3: CASSLGAAAGELFF. The CDR3 bases are TGTGCCAGCAGCTTAGGGGCCGCAGCCGGGGAGCTGTTTTTT.

This clonotype was observed a few times. This sequence joins TRBV30 and TRBJ1-1; D might be TRBD1 (5 bases). CDR1 and CDR2 from the germline V gene are GTSNPN and SVGIG (reference sequence). V lost 3 bases, J lost 6 bases, and 26 bases lay in between. The length of the CDR3 is 17 residues. The CDR3 DNA sequence: TGTGCCTGGAGCGGACCGCGGGGAGGGACGGGGCGTCCTGAAGCTTTCTTT. Translation gives CAWSGPRGGTGRPEAFF.

The rearrangement uses TRBV20-1 and TRBJ2-1, with 10 bases identical to TRBD1. Germline CDR1 DFQATT, CDR2 SNEGSKA (reference sequence). The CDR3 spans 14 residues. This chain's CDR3 is CSIRDRGRDNEQFF. The CDR3, as DNA: TGCAGCATCAGAGACAGGGGGCGCGACAATGAGCAGTTCTTC.

This clonotype has more than one count but fewer than ten. The chain employs TRBV15 and TRBJ2-1, with 10 bases matching TRBD2. CDR1 and CDR2 from the germline V gene are LNHNV and YYDKDF (reference sequence). V lost 5 bases, J lost 6 bases, and 4 bases stayed unmatched. The CDR3 runs 14 residues. CDR3 DNA sequence: TGTGCCACCAGCCTAGCGGGGGTAACCAATGAGCAGTTCTTC. It encodes CATSLAGVTNEQFF.

V gene TRBV7-2 combines with J gene TRBJ1-3, with D unclear. CDR3 length: 16 amino acids. The ends were cut back, 5 bases at V and 3 bases at J, with 17 bases in the middle. In germline, CDR1 is SGHTA, CDR2 FQGNSA. The CDR3 spells CASSTTPDLGGNTIYF. CDR3 DNA: TGTGCCAGCAGCACCACCCCGGATCTAGGTGGAAACACCATATATTTT.

This clonotype appeared a few times. The rearrangement joins TRBV28 to TRBJ2-2; D not certain. With 5 bases removed from V and 0 bases from J, the gap between germline ends came to 16 bases. Germline V CDR1 and CDR2: MDHEN, SYDVKM. The CDR3 consists of 17 residues. CDR3 nucleotides: TGTGCCAGCAGTCCCAATTTAGACACGGCGAACACCGGGGAGCTGTTTTTT. Translated, it gives CASSPNLDTANTGELFF.

The chain links TRBV20-1 to TRBJ2-1; 7 positions match TRBD2. The J segment lost 8 bases and the V segment lost 4 bases, leaving 14 bases of the junction unmatched. This CDR3 has 15 amino acids. Germline V CDR1 and CDR2: DFQATT, SNEGSKA (reference sequence). The CDR3 sequence is CSATSGAPKGDEQFF. In DNA, the CDR3 is TGCAGTGCTACGAGCGGGGCACCCAAAGGAGATGAGCAGTTCTTC.

This clonotype was counted many times. The V call is TRBV4-2, the J call TRBJ2-7; the D is unclear. V lost 0 bases and J 3 bases, leaving 9 bases between the germline ends. The CDR3 runs 14 residues. The V gene's germline CDR1 is LGHNA and CDR2 YNFKEQ. CDR3 bases: TGTGCCAGCAGCCAAGATGGGGAACTCTACGAGCAGTACTTC. Residues: CASSQDGELYEQYF.

The rearrangement joins TRBV7-2 to TRBJ1-4; no firm D call. CDR3 size: 16 residues. Germline V gene lookup returns CDR1 SGHTA and CDR2 FQGNSA. Deletions cut 1 base from V and 7 bases from J, with 16 bases between. CDR3 loop: CASSLVWTVDLEKLFF. DNA for the CDR3: TGTGCCAGCAGCTTAGTCTGGACCGTCGATCTTGAAAAACTGTTTTTT.

The table lists this clonotype with many counts. J is TRBJ2-7 and V is TRBV7-8; 7 nucleotides line up with TRBD2. This CDR3 has 13 residues. Germline V CDR1 and CDR2: SGHVS, FQNEAQ. V lost 3 bases, J lost 4 bases, and 3 bases stayed unmatched. The CDR3 DNA sequence: TGTGCCAGCAGCTTTGGGAGGGATTACGAGCAGTACGTC. Its translation: CASSFGRDYEQYV.

In its sample, this clonotype was seen a few times. The rearrangement uses TRBV12-3 or TRBV12-4 and TRBJ2-1; 9 nucleotides match TRBD1. With V trimmed by 7 bases and J by 1 base, 5 bases remained unmatched. The CDR3 is made up of 15 amino acids. The DNA of the CDR3 is TGTGCCAGCACCGCACAGGGGGCATCCTACAATGAGCAGTTCTTC. Translation: CASTAQGASYNEQFF.

The chain carries TRBV7-2 and TRBJ2-2; D uncertain. Germline CDR1 SGHTA, CDR2 FQGNSA. The CDR3 loop spans 16 amino acids. Trimming shortened V by 1 base and J by 5 bases, and 14 bases separated the two germline ends. In DNA form, the CDR3 reads TGTGCCAGCAGCTTAGTGTCCGGTTTGAGGACCGGGGAGCTGTTTTTT. Residues: CASSLVSGLRTGELFF.

This clonotype has a count of ten or more. The chain joins TRBV28 to TRBJ2-3, with a possible D match to TRBD1 (5 bases). CDR3 length: 15 residues. Trimming pared 6 bases from V and 7 bases from J, leaving 20 bases between. Germline V CDR1 and CDR2: MDHEN, SYDVKM. Written as DNA, the CDR3 is TGTGCCAGCAGCCCCGTAGGGGCGAGAAGGAATACGCAGTATTTT. It is translated as CASSPVGARRNTQYF.